This T cell receptor beta chain was captured by sequencing in a study of chemoradiotherapy in HPV16-positive cancers. Findings and limits, study-wide: Better recurrence-free survival went with HPV-responsive T-cell expansion in HPV16-positive patients. Only a couple of HPV16-positive patients supplied the functional HPV-specificity definition. During treatment, candidate HPV-specific clones and E7-related motifs expanded in tumor.

The assay was immunoSEQ multiplex PCR, and TCRdb's table has in-frame clones only and misses some. This sample yields about 10,000 clones, of which 74% are seen a single time; around 8.6% belongs to the top ten. Comments on this clone: Its target is unknown.

Trimming removed 4 bases from V and 1 base from J; junction bases left unmatched: 2. This CDR3 region has 14 residues. Germline values: CDR1 SGHTA, CDR2 FQGNSA. The sample was gathered from a patient who underwent chemoradiotherapy. The V and J genes are TRBV7-2 and TRBJ1-1, with 8 bases matching TRBD1. The sequence came from a human donor with HPV-associated anogenital cancer. The chain's CDR3 is CASSSDRGNTEAFF. CDR3 DNA sequence: TGTGCCAGCAGCTCTGACAGGGGGAACACTGAAGCTTTCTTT.